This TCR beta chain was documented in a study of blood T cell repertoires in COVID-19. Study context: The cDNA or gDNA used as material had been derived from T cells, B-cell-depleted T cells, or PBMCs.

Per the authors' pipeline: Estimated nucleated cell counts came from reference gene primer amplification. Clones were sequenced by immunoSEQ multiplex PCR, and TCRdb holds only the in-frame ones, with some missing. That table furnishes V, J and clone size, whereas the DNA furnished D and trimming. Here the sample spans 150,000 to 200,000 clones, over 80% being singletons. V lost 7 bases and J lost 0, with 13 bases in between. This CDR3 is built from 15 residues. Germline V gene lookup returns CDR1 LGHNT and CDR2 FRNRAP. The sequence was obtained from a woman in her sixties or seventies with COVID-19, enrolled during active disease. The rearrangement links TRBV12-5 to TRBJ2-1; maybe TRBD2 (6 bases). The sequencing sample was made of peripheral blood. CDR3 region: CASVLGGVSYNEQFF. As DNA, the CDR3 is TGTGCTAGTGTCCTGGGAGGCGTCTCCTACAATGAGCAGTTCTTC.